The 11 T cell receptor beta chains given below trace back to one sample, sequenced in a study of shared T cell receptors in the human thymus. Sequencing was performed with immunoSEQ multiplex PCR; in TCRdb, only in-frame clones are kept and a portion is missing. The data show some 720,000 clones, around 87% seen once. The sample was also linked to a second study, of human thymus T cells.

Sequencing was performed on thymocytes. All receptors derive from a boy younger than two with a congenital heart defect.

The chain has TRBV4-1 and TRBJ2-3; 7 positions agree with TRBD2. This CDR3 has 18 amino acids. Germline CDR1 reads MGHRA; CDR2 reads YSYEKL. J was trimmed by 0 bases and V by 1 base; bases with no gene match: 10. CDR3 amino acids: CASSQVGASGASTDTQYF. The CDR3 DNA sequence: TGCGCCAGCAGCCAAGTCGGGGCTAGCGGAGCTAGCACAGATACGCAGTATTTT.

In DNA form, the CDR3 reads TGTGCCAGCAGTGACCGGACAGGTACGAACGGATGGATTAATTATAGCAATCAGCCCCAGCATTTT. Its translation: CASSDRTGTNGWINYSNQPQHF. The chain links TRBV6-4 to TRBJ1-5; the match to TRBD1 covers 7 bases. J was trimmed by 0 bases and V by 2 bases; bases with no gene match: 22. This CDR3 has 22 amino acids. The germline gives CDR1 MRHNA, CDR2 SNTAGT.

V is TRBV4-2 and J is TRBJ1-2; the match to TRBD1 covers 11 bases. There are 17 residues in the CDR3. V lost 0 bases and J lost 2; bases outside the gene matches: 5. From germline, CDR1 is LGHNA and CDR2 YNFKEQ. The CDR3: CASSQERGTGGNYGYTF. For the CDR3, the DNA is TGTGCCAGCAGCCAAGAGAGGGGGACAGGGGGAAACTATGGCTACACCTTC.

CDR3 protein: CASRDPGQGVHEQYF. For the CDR3, the DNA is TGTGCCAGCAGAGACCCGGGACAGGGGGTCCACGAGCAGTACTTC. The rearrangement links TRBV2 to TRBJ2-7; 11 bases match TRBD1. The CDR3 consists of 15 residues. J was trimmed by 5 bases and V by 6 bases; bases with no gene match: 9. Germline CDR1 SNHLY, CDR2 FYNNEI. Looking up the rest from reference TRBV2 and TRBJ2-7 gives the full variable domain: EPEVTQTPSHQVTQMGQEVILRCVPISNHLYFYWYRQILGQKVEFLVSFYNNEISEKSEIFDDQFSVERPDGSNFTLKIRSTKLEDSAMYFCASRDPGQGVHEQYFGPGTRLTVT.

This clone was seen only a few times. The V and J genes are TRBV19 and TRBJ1-2; 7 bases are a match to TRBD1. The CDR3 extends over 16 amino acids. With 7 bases clipped from V and 6 bases from J, the junction kept 17 bases outside the gene matches. In germline, CDR1 is LNHDA, CDR2 SQIVND (reference sequence). Written as DNA, the CDR3 is TGTGCCAGTAAGGGGTCACAGGGGTCCCCTATTGATGGCTACACCTTC. Translated, it gives CASKGSQGSPIDGYTF.

V and J are TRBV30 and TRBJ2-2; D is perhaps TRBD1 (6 bases). V was clipped by 3 bases and J by 0 bases, with 11 bases between them. This CDR3 is 15 amino acids long. Germline CDR1 GTSNPN, CDR2 SVGIG (reference sequence). CDR3 amino acids: CAWSPGHPNTGELFF. Written as DNA, the CDR3 is TGTGCCTGGAGCCCGGGACACCCGAACACCGGGGAGCTGTTTTTT.

The chain joins TRBV6-1 to TRBJ2-7; D is possibly TRBD1 (5 bases). Deletions cut 6 bases from V and 2 bases from J, with 17 bases between. From germline, CDR1 is MNHNS and CDR2 SASEGT. This CDR3 has 15 residues. The CDR3 sequence is CASRLKGVSTYEQYF. The CDR3 nucleotides read TGTGCCAGCAGATTGAAAGGGGTCTCCACCTACGAGCAGTACTTC.

The chain joins TRBV4-1 to TRBJ2-3; maybe TRBD2 (6 bases). Germline V gene data show CDR1 as MGHRA and CDR2 as YSYEKL. V lost 5 bases, J lost 3 bases, and 15 bases lay in between. The length of the CDR3 is 15 residues. The CDR3 loop reads CASSNTKRVTDTQYF. The CDR3 region has the DNA TGCGCCAGCAGCAATACAAAGCGGGTAACAGATACGCAGTATTTT.

This sequence joins TRBV6-1 and TRBJ1-2; 9 bases line up with TRBD1. Looked up from germline, CDR1 is MNHNS and CDR2 is SASEGT. The CDR3 contains 16 residues. J gave up 3 bases and V 1 base, and 6 bases lay outside the gene matches. Written as DNA, the CDR3 is TGTGCCAGCAGTGAAGAAGGACAGGGGAAACACTATGGCTACACCTTC. Its translation: CASSEEGQGKHYGYTF.

The chain carries TRBV27 and TRBJ2-1, with 9 bases that match TRBD2. Germline CDR1 MNHEY, CDR2 SMNVEV (reference sequence). This CDR3 spans 18 amino acids. The trim removed 9 bases at V and 5 bases at J, leaving 20 bases unmatched. As DNA, the CDR3 is TGTGCCAGTCCGCGCTCGAGGCTAGCGGGGTCTTTGAACAATGAGCAGTTCTTC. Translated, it gives CASPRSRLAGSLNNEQFF.

The J gene is TRBJ2-5, the V gene TRBV2; TRBD2 matches at 11 bases. The CDR3 length is 16 residues. Trimming took 4 bases from V and 4 from J; bases not matched to a gene: 8. CDR1 and CDR2 from the germline V gene are SNHLY and FYNNEI. CDR3 region: CASSVGLAGGGETQYF. CDR3 in DNA: TGTGCCAGCAGTGTGGGTTTAGCGGGAGGGGGAGAGACCCAGTACTTC. Combining the CDR3 with reference TRBV2 and TRBJ2-5 gives the whole variable domain EPEVTQTPSHQVTQMGQEVILRCVPISNHLYFYWYRQILGQKVEFLVSFYNNEISEKSEIFDDQFSVERPDGSNFTLKIRSTKLEDSAMYFCASSVGLAGGGETQYFGPGTRLLVL.